This T cell receptor (beta chain) emerged from a study of PD-L1 blockade in urothelial cancer. About the research overall: Men with urothelial cancer arising in the bladder made up about 85% of the roughly 29 patients.

This clone was detected a few times. This CDR3 comprises 18 residues. Germline CDR1 reads SGHVS; CDR2 reads FQNEAQ. J gave up 8 bases and V 5 bases, and 18 bases lay outside the gene matches. Here immunoSEQ multiplex PCR was the method, and the copy in TCRdb shows in-frame clones only, minus some. The sample lists approximately 34,000 clones; 70% to 85% were seen once. Patients' cancers were locally advanced or metastatic urothelial carcinomas. Per-patient samples, pretreatment and on-treatment, numbered 1 to 8. The sample was PBMCs, taken around atezolizumab (anti-PD-L1) treatment. This receptor was taken from a man aged 60 to 69 with urothelial cancer. The gene calls are TRBV7-8 and TRBJ1-6; 7 bases are a match to TRBD1. The CDR3 nucleotides read TGTGCCAGCAGCCCCGCCCCGACAGGGACGGGCTCGCATTCACCCCTCCACTTT. This codes for CASSPAPTGTGSHSPLHF.